This T cell receptor (beta chain) was profiled in a study of CD4 and CD8 cells across lung adenocarcinoma regions. CDR1 is MNHEY, CDR2 SMNVEV, per germline (reference sequence). The CDR3 spans 11 residues. TCRdb reanalysed the PCR reads using MiXCR and keeps one entry per CDR3 protein. The sample holds around 19,000 distinct CDR3 sequences, 54% seen once. On this clonotype: A read error may produce the germline difference seen at one junction end.

The patients had localized lung adenocarcinoma, a non-small cell subtype. Sequenced input: CD8+ T cells from the center of a lung tumor. The chain joins TRBV27 to TRBJ2-4; no clear D. This sequence was found in a female donor with lung adenocarcinoma. The CD4 and CD8 labels of this study may be unreliable. DNA for the CDR3: TGTGCCAGCGGTCCTAAAGACACGCAGTACTTT. It encodes CASGPKDTQYF.